The 29 T cell receptor beta chains in this list originate from one sample, sequenced in a study of T cell repertoires in cytomegalovirus infection (dated by TCRdb to between 2019 and 2020). The data were produced on an Illumina HiSeq 1500. The public reads were quality trimmed at Q25 with fastp and then assembled into clones with MiXCR by TCRdb, keeping productive beta chains. Records with the same CDR3 protein are collapsed into one entry carrying the most frequent genes and DNA. The sample table shows about half a million distinct CDR3 sequences, and approximately 42% are seen once. Clones ranked in the top ten supply just under 45% of the sample. Their recognized antigens are unknown. The sample's treatment or condition label, decoded: in vitro stimulation with specific CMV peptide epitopes to enrich CMV-specific T cells. The starting material was cultured PBMCs, obtained from culture after CMV antigen stimulation. Every receptor here comes from a human donor in good health (CMV status not recorded). Some clones in this sample may be carry-over from other donors' samples.

V usage is TRBV6-1 and J usage is TRBJ1-5, with 7 nucleotides matching TRBD1. The CDR3 is 14 amino acids. The J segment lost 7 bases and the V segment lost 11 bases, leaving 14 bases of the junction unmatched. The V gene's germline CDR1 is MNHNS and CDR2 SASEGT. CDR3 DNA sequence: TGTGCCTCCCTCCCGGCAGGGGGAGGGCAGCCCCAGCATTTT. Encoded protein: CASLPAGGGQPQHF.

V is TRBV7-3 and J is TRBJ2-5; either TRBD1 or TRBD2 may supply D (5 bases each). Trimming stripped 5 bases from V and 5 bases from J, with 12 bases between. The CDR3 covers 13 residues. The germline V gene has CDR1 SGHTA and CDR2 FQGTGA. In nucleotides, the CDR3 is TGTGCCAGCAGCCCCCTTTGGGGGGAGACCCAGTACTTC. Translating gives CASSPLWGETQYF.

There are a few counts of this clonotype. The rearrangement joins TRBV11-2 to TRBJ1-1; D uncertain. CDR1 SGHAT and CDR2 FQNNGV come from the germline V gene. The CDR3 extends over 15 amino acids. V was pared by 3 bases and J by 3 bases, with 14 bases between. The CDR3, as DNA: TGTGCCAGCAGCTTTTTGGGAAACGGGGACACTGAAGCTTTCTTT. The encoded protein is CASSFLGNGDTEAFF.

This clonotype was counted only a few times. The chain links TRBV6-6 to TRBJ2-5; TRBD1 might be the D (5 bases). Germline CDR1 is MNHNY and CDR2 is SVGAGI (reference sequence). The V gene lost 6 bases and the J gene lost 5 bases, with 13 bases spanning the gap. The CDR3 runs to 13 residues. DNA of the CDR3: TGTGCCAGCAGGCCAGGGTACCGGGAGACCCAGTACTTC. Encoded protein: CASRPGYRETQYF.

The chain recombines TRBV6-6 with TRBJ2-1; no definite D call. The V gene lost 8 bases and the J gene lost 3 bases, with 14 bases spanning the gap. The germline V gene has CDR1 MNHNY and CDR2 SVGAGI (reference sequence). This CDR3 is 14 amino acids long. Here the CDR3 reads CASGPGANYNEQFF. In DNA form, the CDR3 reads TGTGCCAGCGGGCCCGGCGCAAACTACAATGAGCAGTTCTTC.

The genes are TRBV20-1 and TRBJ2-7; D is perhaps TRBD1 (5 bases). V lost 2 bases and J 0 bases, leaving 8 bases between the germline ends. CDR1 and CDR2 (germline): DFQATT, SNEGSKA (reference sequence). The CDR3 totals 13 residues. CDR3: CSARRGTSYEQYF. CDR3 sequence (DNA): TGCAGTGCTAGAAGGGGAACCTCCTACGAGCAGTACTTC.

The chain has TRBV5-4 and TRBJ1-3, with D uncertain. The V end lost 0 bases, the J end lost 9 bases, and 7 bases lay between the germline ends. The length of the CDR3 is 12 residues. In germline, CDR1 is SGHNT, CDR2 YYREEE (reference sequence). The CDR3 region has the DNA TGTGCCAGCAGCTTGGATGGTAGCACCATATATTTT. This sequence encodes CASSLDGSTIYF.

The rearrangement links TRBV6-2 or TRBV6-3 to TRBJ1-2; D is unclear. Germline V CDR1 and CDR2: MNHEY, SVGEGT. This CDR3 is 13 amino acids long. V lost 2 bases to trimming and J lost 1 base, with 5 bases between them. CDR3 sequence: CASSYNSNYGYTF. The DNA for the CDR3 is TGTGCCAGCAGTTACAACAGTAACTATGGCTACACCTTC.

The chain couples TRBV29-1 to TRBJ2-7; D perhaps matches TRBD2 (6 bases). The germline gives CDR1 SQVTM, CDR2 ANQGSEA. The ends were cut back, 6 bases at V and 2 bases at J, with 20 bases in the middle. This CDR3 is built from 15 residues. In DNA, the CDR3 is TGCAGCGTGGTTTTGATAGGAGGGTCCCCCTACGAGCAGTACTTC. Protein sequence: CSVVLIGGSPYEQYF.

V and J are TRBV6-5 and TRBJ2-7; TRBD1 or TRBD2 may be the D gene (5 bases each). Per germline, CDR1 MNHEY and CDR2 SVGAGI. V dropped 2 bases and J dropped 5 bases, with 16 bases sitting between them. This CDR3 is built from 15 residues. Written as DNA, the CDR3 is TGTGCCAGCAGTTACCGAGGGCTATGGGACGACGAGCAGTACTTC. It translates to CASSYRGLWDDEQYF.

The V and J genes are TRBV2 and TRBJ2-1, with D possibly being TRBD1 (5 bases). The V end lost 8 bases, the J end lost 5 bases, and 16 bases lay between the germline ends. Germline V gene sequence: CDR1 SNHLY, CDR2 FYNNEI. CDR3 length equals 14 residues. In DNA, the CDR3 is TGTGCCAGCTCAGGGTTAGAAGGCGACAATGAGCAGTTCTTC. Its translation: CASSGLEGDNEQFF. The complete variable domain, with remaining parts taken from reference TRBV2 and TRBJ2-1, reads EPEVTQTPSHQVTQMGQEVILRCVPISNHLYFYWYRQILGQKVEFLVSFYNNEISEKSEIFDDQFSVERPDGSNFTLKIRSTKLEDSAMYFCASSGLEGDNEQFFGPGTRLTVL.

This clonotype was counted a few times. This chain connects TRBV4-1 to TRBJ1-2; 7 bases fit TRBD1. The length of the CDR3 is 15 residues. Germline V gives CDR1 MGHRA, CDR2 YSYEKL. With 6 bases clipped from V and 1 base from J, the junction kept 8 bases outside the gene matches. The CDR3 nucleotides are TGCGCCAGCAGTCTGGACAGGCGATATAACTATGGCTACACCTTC. As protein: CASSLDRRYNYGYTF.

The rearrangement joins TRBV7-2 to TRBJ2-7, with D possibly TRBD1 on 6 matching bases. V was trimmed by 3 bases and J by 3 bases, leaving 15 bases between them. The CDR3 is made up of 15 amino acids. Germline values: CDR1 SGHTA, CDR2 FQGNSA. In DNA form, the CDR3 reads TGTGCCAGCAGCTTTTCACCACAGGGCCACTACGAGCAGTACTTC. Translation gives CASSFSPQGHYEQYF.

This chain connects TRBV28 to TRBJ1-5, with D perhaps TRBD1 (5 bases). Trimming removed 4 bases from V and 7 bases from J, with 14 bases in between. CDR1 is MDHEN, CDR2 SYDVKM, per germline. This CDR3 contains 14 residues. The CDR3 loop reads CASSSRVPGQPQHF. The CDR3 DNA is TGTGCCAGCAGTTCCAGGGTTCCGGGCCAGCCCCAGCATTTT.

The chain combines TRBV28 with TRBJ1-4, with D perhaps matching TRBD1 (5 bases). Germline CDR1 is MDHEN and CDR2 is SYDVKM. V shed 7 bases and J shed 4 bases, with 16 bases lying between them. The CDR3 consists of 15 residues. The CDR3 region is CASNLSGGVNEKLFF. CDR3 nucleotides: TGTGCCAGCAATCTTTCTGGGGGGGTTAATGAAAAACTGTTTTTT.

In this sample, this clonotype turned up a few times. The chain employs TRBV7-2 and TRBJ1-1; D not certain. Trimming cost V 4 bases and J 5 bases, with 11 bases left between them. CDR1 SGHTA and CDR2 FQGNSA come from the germline V gene. This CDR3 has 13 amino acids. The CDR3 bases are TGTGCCAGCAGCTCAAGAACAAGAACTGAAGCTTTCTTT. Protein product: CASSSRTRTEAFF.

This chain uses TRBV4-2 with TRBJ1-1; D gene uncertain. This CDR3 spans 14 amino acids. CDR1 and CDR2 from the germline V gene are LGHNA and YNFKEQ. The V end lost 0 bases, the J end lost 1 base, and 6 bases lay between the germline ends. The CDR3 loop reads CASSQEVGNTEAFF. CDR3 bases: TGTGCCAGCAGCCAAGAGGTCGGGAACACTGAAGCTTTCTTT.

The chain has TRBV7-3 and TRBJ2-1; TRBD1 is a possible D gene (6 bases). From germline, CDR1 is SGHTA and CDR2 FQGTGA. The CDR3 spans 16 residues. Trimming took off 5 bases at V and 9 bases at J, with 23 bases between the two ends. The CDR3 spells CASSPIPKGPGVEQFF. The CDR3 DNA is TGTGCCAGCAGCCCTATACCTAAGGGGCCAGGGGTTGAGCAGTTCTTC.

This clonotype came up a few times. The genes are TRBV7-9 and TRBJ2-1; 7 bases align to TRBD1. Germline CDR1 SEHNR, CDR2 FQNEAQ (reference sequence). After removal of 2 bases from V and 3 bases from J, the junction contained 13 bases not matched to a gene. This CDR3 has 18 amino acids. Written as DNA, the CDR3 is TGTGCCAGCAGCTTAAGGTCCCAACAGGGGCGAAACTACAATGAGCAGTTCTTC. Translating it yields CASSLRSQQGRNYNEQFF.

This chain joins TRBV3-1 and TRBJ1-3; tentative D call: TRBD1 (6 bases). Germline V gene lookup returns CDR1 LGHDT and CDR2 YNNKEL (reference sequence). V lost 1 base and J 0 bases, leaving 19 bases between the germline ends. The CDR3 loop spans 19 amino acids. CDR3: CASSQGTATQRHSGNTIYF. The CDR3 DNA sequence: TGTGCCAGCAGCCAAGGGACAGCTACTCAGAGGCACTCTGGAAACACCATATATTTT.

This clonotype was detected a few times. V and J are TRBV11-2 and TRBJ2-1; a weak D match, TRBD2 (6 bases). The CDR3 spans 13 residues. The germline gives CDR1 SGHAT, CDR2 FQNNGV. V was pared by 3 bases and J by 5 bases, with 8 bases between. The CDR3 sequence: CASSFWGDNEQFF. The CDR3 nucleotides are TGTGCCAGCAGCTTTTGGGGGGACAATGAGCAGTTCTTC.

V gene TRBV5-1 combines with J gene TRBJ2-7, with TRBD2 matching over 10 bases. The CDR3 contains 17 residues. The junction had 10 bases not matched to a gene; V was cut back by 4 bases and J by 0 bases. The germline gives CDR1 SGHRS, CDR2 YFSETQ. The CDR3 region is CASSRETSGFLSYEQYF. The CDR3 region has the DNA TGCGCCAGCAGCCGAGAGACTAGCGGGTTCCTCTCCTACGAGCAGTACTTC.

This clonotype was picked up a small number of times. The chain employs TRBV7-2 and TRBJ2-1; 9 bases line up with TRBD2. V lost 8 bases to trimming and J lost 7 bases; unmatched junction nucleotides: 6. The CDR3 sequence is 13 residues long. In germline, CDR1 is SGHTA, CDR2 FQGNSA. In nucleotides, the CDR3 is TGTGCCAGCTTAAGCGGGGGGACGAATGAGCAGTTCTTC. This gives the protein CASLSGGTNEQFF.

V usage is TRBV20-1 and J usage is TRBJ2-7; TRBD2 matches at 7 bases. This CDR3 is built from 14 residues. Germline values: CDR1 DFQATT, CDR2 SNEGSKA (reference sequence). Trimming took 2 bases from V and 6 from J; bases not matched to a gene: 10. CDR3 coding DNA: TGCAGTGCTAGACTAGGATGGCGGGAGAGCGAGCAGTACTTC. It encodes CSARLGWRESEQYF.

V and J are TRBV7-9 and TRBJ1-2, with 8 nucleotides matching TRBD1. Losses at the gene ends were 5 bases for V and 1 base for J; bases not matched to a gene: 6. The CDR3 is 15 residues long. Germline V lookup: CDR1 SEHNR, CDR2 FQNEAQ (reference sequence). CDR3 bases: TGTGCCAGCAGCCCAGGGGGCGTAGATAACTATGGCTACACCTTC. Its translation is CASSPGGVDNYGYTF.

This sequence joins TRBV10-3 and TRBJ1-2, with TRBD1 as a possible D gene (6 bases). The germline V gene encodes CDR1 ENHRY and CDR2 SYGVKD. The CDR3 loop spans 11 amino acids. V was cut by 6 bases and J by 11 bases, with 13 bases left in between. CDR3 protein: CAISEGQSYTF. DNA of the CDR3: TGTGCCATCAGCGAAGGACAGTCTTACACCTTC.

This chain uses TRBV5-1 with TRBJ2-6; TRBD2 agrees at 10 bases. The germline V gene has CDR1 SGHRS and CDR2 YFSETQ. The V and J ends lost 2 bases and 3 bases, in that order; junction bases with no gene match: 8. The CDR3 runs 18 residues. The CDR3 region has the DNA TGCGCCAGCAGCTTAGGAGCGGGAGGGCCGAATGGGGCCAACGTCCTGACTTTC. Translated: CASSLGAGGPNGANVLTF.

This clonotype occurred once. The CDR3 reads CASSYSGMRETQYF. The CDR3 DNA reads TGTGCCAGCAGCTACAGCGGGATGCGGGAGACCCAGTACTTC. The chain employs TRBV7-8 and TRBJ2-5, with 7 bases lining up with TRBD2. The germline V gene encodes CDR1 SGHVS and CDR2 FQNEAQ. V dropped 4 bases and J dropped 5; count of bases not matched to a gene: 7. The CDR3 totals 14 residues. Full variable domain (missing parts from reference TRBV7-8 and TRBJ2-5): GAGVSQSPRYKVAKRGQDVALRCDPISGHVSLFWYQQALGQGPEFLTYFQNEAQLDKSGLPSDRFFAERPEGSVSTLKIQRTQQEDSAVYLCASSYSGMRETQYFGPGTRLLVL.

This clonotype came up a few times. This chain uses TRBV6-6 with TRBJ2-2, with a possible D match to TRBD1 (5 bases). Per the germline V gene, CDR1 is MNHNY and CDR2 is SVGAGI (reference sequence). V was pared by 6 bases and J by 4 bases, with 15 bases between. This CDR3 region has 15 residues. The CDR3 region is CASSQRGYSTGELFF. The CDR3, as DNA: TGTGCCAGCAGCCAAAGGGGCTATTCCACCGGGGAGCTGTTTTTT.